This TCR beta chain was found in a study of blood T cell repertoires in COVID-19. Trimming cost V 6 bases and J 5 bases; bases outside gene matches: 5. Germline CDR1 is MNHEY and CDR2 is SVGAGI. This CDR3 is built from 15 residues. Generated by immunoSEQ multiplex PCR, the TCRdb table keeps only in-frame clones and is missing some. The sample contains approximately 440,000 clones, less than 95% of which appear only once. The chain uses TRBV6-5 and TRBJ2-1; 12 positions agree with TRBD2. This clonotype was sampled from a man in his late teens or twenties who had recovered from COVID-19. The sample was PBMCs or T cells enriched from blood (not recorded which). The CDR3 coding sequence is TGTGCCAGCAGCACTACTAGCGGGAGGAACAATGAGCAGTTCTTC. Residues: CASSTTSGRNNEQFF.